This entry lists 2 T cell receptor beta chains sequenced from one sample in a study of patients and donors after allogeneic stem cell transplantation. MiXCR, applied by TCRdb to the RT-PCR reads, yields one record per CDR3 protein. Among about 1,900 distinct CDR3 sequences listed, about 4.4% were seen once. The sequencing input was blood, either unsorted or a sorted T cell fraction (not recorded which). These receptors were obtained from a human donor who was either an allogeneic HSCT recipient or a stem cell or donor lymphocyte infusion donor (not recorded which). It is not recorded whose cells these are; they may come from a transplant donor.

By sample share, this clonotype is medium-sized. The chain is built from TRBV6-1 and TRBJ2-1; 11 bases agree with TRBD2. The CDR3 is 15 amino acids. V lost 4 bases and J lost 1; bases outside the gene matches: 0. Germline assignment: CDR1 MNHNS and CDR2 SASEGT. CDR3 protein: CASSGTSGSYNEQFF. CDR3 sequence (DNA): TGTGCCAGCAGTGGGACTAGCGGGTCCTACAATGAGCAGTTCTTC.

By share, this clonotype counts as medium-sized. The CDR3 DNA sequence: TGTGCCAGCAGTTACTCGCTAGGCAATGAGCAGTTCTTC. It yields the protein CASSYSLGNEQFF. The gene calls are TRBV6-5 and TRBJ2-1; no clear D gene. CDR1 is MNHEY and CDR2 is SVGAGI in the germline V gene. The V end was cut by 0 bases, the J end by 6 bases, with 6 bases between. This CDR3 has 13 residues.